These 22 T cell receptor beta chains came from one sample sequenced in a study of T cell responses to AZD1222 COVID-19 vaccine. Using immunoSEQ multiplex PCR, the repertoire was profiled, and TCRdb retains in-frame clones only, with some absent. The sample has more than 100,000 clones, around 90% seen once. This specimen was peripheral blood, taken on day 0 of AZD1222 vaccination. Receptors originate from an adult in good health.

This clone was counted at least ten times. The chain has TRBV4-3 and TRBJ2-5, with no clear D. This CDR3 has 17 amino acids. V shed 1 base and J shed 2 bases, with 17 bases lying between them. Germline CDR1 reads LGHNA; CDR2 reads YSLEER. The CDR3: CASSQGYRLRLQETQYF. CDR3 nucleotides: TGCGCCAGCAGCCAAGGGTACCGGCTTCGGCTACAAGAGACCCAGTACTTC.

The chain couples TRBV19 to TRBJ1-2; perhaps TRBD1 as D (5 bases). The V and J ends lost 6 bases and 2 bases respectively, with 13 bases between them. This CDR3 region has 14 residues. Germline values: CDR1 LNHDA, CDR2 SQIVND (reference sequence). CDR3 residues: CASSLGTLNYGYTF. The CDR3 DNA sequence: TGTGCCAGTAGCCTAGGGACTTTGAACTATGGCTACACCTTC.

This clone came up once. The chain uses TRBV9 and TRBJ2-2; D might be TRBD2 (5 bases). Trimming pared 0 bases from V and 3 bases from J, leaving 12 bases between. The CDR3 loop spans 16 amino acids. Germline assignment: CDR1 SGDLS and CDR2 YYNGEE. The CDR3 spells CASSVDAGRDTGELFF. The DNA for the CDR3 is TGTGCCAGCAGCGTAGACGCGGGTCGCGACACCGGGGAGCTGTTTTTT.

The V gene is TRBV10-1, the J gene TRBJ1-4; a possible D gene is TRBD1 (5 bases). The ends were cut back, 11 bases at V and 8 bases at J, with 21 bases in the middle. Per the germline V gene, CDR1 is WNHNN and CDR2 is SYGVQD (reference sequence). The CDR3 totals 14 residues. The CDR3 region is CARRTGTQEEKLFF. DNA for the CDR3: TGCGCCCGTCGGACCGGGACGCAGGAGGAAAAACTGTTTTTT.

This clone was seen a few times. The chain has TRBV4-1 and TRBJ2-7; D unclear. This CDR3 comprises 14 residues. V was pared by 1 base and J by 2 bases, with 9 bases between. In germline, CDR1 is MGHRA, CDR2 YSYEKL. DNA of the CDR3: TGCGCCAGCAGCCAAGCGGCACAGACCTACGAGCAGTACTTC. Residues: CASSQAAQTYEQYF.

This chain uses TRBV5-1 with TRBJ2-7; either TRBD1 or TRBD2 may supply D (5 bases each). V was cut by 0 bases and J by 1 base, with 11 bases left in between. The CDR3 covers 15 residues. The germline gives CDR1 SGHRS, CDR2 YFSETQ. The chain's CDR3 is CASSLGGSASYEQYF. DNA of the CDR3: TGCGCCAGCAGCTTGGGGGGGTCGGCGTCCTACGAGCAGTACTTC. Full variable domain (rest looked up from reference TRBV5-1 and TRBJ2-7): KAGVTQTPRYLIKTRGQQVTLSCSPISGHRSVSWYQQTPGQGLQFLFEYFSETQRNKGNFPGRFSGRQFSNSRSEMNVSTLELGDSALYLCASSLGGSASYEQYFGPGTRLTVT.

V and J are TRBV12-5 and TRBJ2-3; D is undetermined. Per germline, CDR1 LGHNT and CDR2 FRNRAP. The V end lost 4 bases, the J end lost 2 bases, and 7 bases lay between the germline ends. CDR3 size: 13 residues. This CDR3 reads CASGYKLTDTQYF. As DNA, the CDR3 is TGTGCTAGTGGTTATAAACTCACAGATACGCAGTATTTT.

V usage is TRBV5-1 and J usage is TRBJ1-1; D gene ambiguous. Germline loops: CDR1 SGHRS, CDR2 YFSETQ. Trimming pared 7 bases from V and 2 bases from J, leaving 15 bases between. The CDR3 totals 14 residues. The CDR3 sequence is CASSRAGDNTEAFF. The CDR3 DNA follows: TGCGCCAGCTCTAGGGCAGGCGATAACACTGAAGCTTTCTTT.

The chain links TRBV2 to TRBJ1-1; no clear D. The CDR3 is 15 residues long. V was cut by 4 bases and J by 3 bases, with 15 bases left in between. Germline V gene data show CDR1 as SNHLY and CDR2 as FYNNEI. The chain's CDR3 is CASSARLGSYTEAFF. CDR3 DNA sequence: TGTGCCAGCAGTGCAAGGTTGGGATCTTACACTGAAGCTTTCTTT.

J is TRBJ2-1 and V is TRBV27; TRBD2 matches 8 bases. The germline V gene has CDR1 MNHEY and CDR2 SMNVEV (reference sequence). V trimming: 8 bases; J trimming: 3 bases; junction bases outside the gene matches: 6. The CDR3 has 14 residues. The CDR3 DNA reads as TGTGCCAGCCGAGCGGGGGAGGACTACAATGAGCAGTTCTTC. Translated, it gives CASRAGEDYNEQFF.

This clone appeared a single time. An end of the junction differs from the germline gene, which may be a read error. The chain combines TRBV4-3 with TRBJ2-1; TRBD1 matches at 9 bases. CDR3 size: 13 residues. Germline CDR1 and CDR2: LGHNA and YSLEER. The CDR3 DNA sequence: TGCGCCAGCAGCCAAGACGAGGGGACAGGGAAACTCTTC. This gives the protein CASSQDEGTGKLF.

The chain carries TRBV3-1 (or the pseudogene TRBV3-2) and TRBJ1-1, with D hard to call. Trimming removed 1 base at V and 0 bases at J, with 9 bases between. The CDR3 spans 15 residues. Per the germline V gene, CDR1 is LGHDT and CDR2 is YNNKEL (reference sequence). The CDR3 reads CASSQGTNMNTEAFF. The CDR3 bases are TGTGCCAGCAGCCAAGGGACGAACATGAACACTGAAGCTTTCTTT.

The chain uses TRBV5-6 and TRBJ1-2, with TRBD1 identical over 7 bases. J gave up 6 bases and V 7 bases, and 9 bases lay outside the gene matches. Per germline, CDR1 SGHDT and CDR2 YYEEEE. There are 13 residues in the CDR3. The CDR3 region is CASYDRVTHGYTF. Here the CDR3 DNA reads TGTGCCAGCTACGACAGGGTGACTCATGGCTACACCTTC.

The V gene is TRBV27, the J gene TRBJ1-6; 7 positions match TRBD1. The germline V gene encodes CDR1 MNHEY and CDR2 SMNVEV (reference sequence). Trimming took 4 bases from V and 0 from J; bases not matched to a gene: 9. This CDR3 is 18 amino acids long. The CDR3 protein is CASSSLDRNSSYNSPLHF. The DNA of the CDR3 is TGTGCCAGCAGTTCCTTGGACAGGAACAGCTCCTATAATTCACCCCTCCACTTT.

The chain joins TRBV5-1 to TRBJ2-6, with 11 bases aligning to TRBD1. V lost 1 base to trimming and J lost 1 base; unmatched junction nucleotides: 1. The length of the CDR3 is 17 residues. CDR1 is SGHRS, CDR2 YFSETQ, per germline. The CDR3 sequence: CASSLWDRGSGANVLTF. The CDR3 DNA follows: TGCGCCAGCAGCTTGTGGGACAGGGGGTCTGGGGCCAACGTCCTGACTTTC. Based on the CDR3 plus reference TRBV5-1 and TRBJ2-6, the full variable domain is KAGVTQTPRYLIKTRGQQVTLSCSPISGHRSVSWYQQTPGQGLQFLFEYFSETQRNKGNFPGRFSGRQFSNSRSEMNVSTLELGDSALYLCASSLWDRGSGANVLTFGAGSRLTVL.

This chain connects TRBV5-4 to TRBJ2-7; the match to TRBD1 covers 8 bases. V dropped 4 bases and J dropped 3; count of bases not matched to a gene: 3. Germline lookup yields CDR1 SGHNT and CDR2 YYREEE (reference sequence). There are 13 residues in the CDR3. In DNA, the CDR3 is TGTGCCAGCAGCCCGACAGGGGACTACGAGCAGTACTTC. Residues: CASSPTGDYEQYF. Full variable domain (outside the CDR3, taken from reference TRBV5-4 and TRBJ2-7): ETGVTQSPTHLIKTRGQQVTLRCSSQSGHNTVSWYQQALGQGPQFIFQYYREEENGRGNFPPRFSGLQFPNYSSELNVNALELDDSALYLCASSPTGDYEQYFGPGTRLTVT.

The J gene is TRBJ2-3, the V gene TRBV27; TRBD2 matches at 11 bases. Germline trimming cut 7 bases from V and 0 bases from J; bases unmatched to any gene: 12. CDR1 and CDR2 (germline): MNHEY, SMNVEV (reference sequence). CDR3 length: 18 residues. The CDR3, as DNA: TGTGCCAGCAACCTTCCCTACGGGACTAGCGGTAGCACAGATACGCAGTATTTT. It codes for CASNLPYGTSGSTDTQYF.

The J gene is TRBJ1-5, the V gene TRBV5-5, with 9 bases fitting TRBD1. The CDR3 extends over 13 amino acids. Trimming removed 4 bases from V and 7 bases from J; junction bases left unmatched: 3. Germline CDR1 reads SGHKS; CDR2 reads YYEKEE (reference sequence). The CDR3 reads CASSTGGWQPQHF. CDR3 nucleotides: TGTGCCAGCAGCACAGGGGGCTGGCAGCCCCAGCATTTT.

This chain connects TRBV5-1 to TRBJ2-2; 9 bases fit TRBD1. In germline, CDR1 is SGHRS, CDR2 YFSETQ. After removal of 6 bases from V and 2 bases from J, the junction contained 5 bases not matched to a gene. The CDR3 runs to 15 residues. CDR3 loop: CASTPGQGNTGELFF. DNA of the CDR3: TGCGCCAGCACCCCGGGACAGGGAAACACCGGGGAGCTGTTTTTT.

The rearrangement joins TRBV19 to TRBJ2-7, with D tentatively TRBD1 (5 bases). Trimming took off 3 bases at V and 2 bases at J, with 11 bases between the two ends. The length of the CDR3 is 14 residues. Germline CDR1 is LNHDA and CDR2 is SQIVND (reference sequence). This CDR3 reads CASSIGQGTYEQYF. CDR3 in DNA: TGTGCCAGTAGTATCGGGCAGGGAACCTACGAGCAGTACTTC.

J is TRBJ1-2 and V is TRBV27; tentatively, D is TRBD1 (6 bases). Germline V gene lookup returns CDR1 MNHEY and CDR2 SMNVEV (reference sequence). This CDR3 has 15 residues. Trimming took off 3 bases at V and 3 bases at J, with 14 bases between the two ends. The CDR3 spells CASSFRGGADYGYTF. The CDR3 DNA reads TGTGCCAGCAGTTTTCGGGGGGGCGCAGACTATGGCTACACCTTC.

This clone came up once. J is TRBJ2-1 and V is TRBV27, with 16 bases matching TRBD2. CDR3 size: 18 residues. With V trimmed by 3 bases and J by 5 bases, 7 bases remained unmatched. Germline V CDR1 and CDR2: MNHEY, SMNVEV (reference sequence). The CDR3 loop is CASSFRGTSGRVNNEQFF. CDR3 nucleotides: TGTGCCAGCAGTTTTAGGGGGACTAGCGGGAGGGTTAACAATGAGCAGTTCTTC.